This T cell receptor beta chain was captured by sequencing in a study of cytomegalovirus exposure and HLA in healthy donors. Study-wide background: Among 150 million to 200 million T cells, an earlier analysis found 117 million unique TCR beta sequences.

This clone was recorded only once. Its antigen remains unidentified. Study-level results: Most subjects' HLA-A and HLA-B alleles were reportedly predicted from TCR beta sequences.

It was with 60 Vbeta and 13 Jbeta primers that the PCR ran. The assay was immunoSEQ multiplex PCR, and TCRdb's table has in-frame clones only and misses some. The data show more than 100,000 clones, about 73% seen once. The TCR originated in a woman aged 40 to 50 in good health and CMV-seropositive. The sequenced sample was PBMCs.

The CDR3 nucleotides are TGTGCCAGCAGTCAAGACCAATGGGCTGGGACTGAAGCTTTCTTT. Amino acid sequence: CASSQDQWAGTEAFF. The chain recombines TRBV6-6 with TRBJ1-1; D is ambiguous. Trimming shortened V by 5 bases and J by 5 bases, and 18 bases separated the two germline ends. The germline V gene encodes CDR1 MNHNY and CDR2 SVGAGI (reference sequence). The length of the CDR3 is 15 residues.